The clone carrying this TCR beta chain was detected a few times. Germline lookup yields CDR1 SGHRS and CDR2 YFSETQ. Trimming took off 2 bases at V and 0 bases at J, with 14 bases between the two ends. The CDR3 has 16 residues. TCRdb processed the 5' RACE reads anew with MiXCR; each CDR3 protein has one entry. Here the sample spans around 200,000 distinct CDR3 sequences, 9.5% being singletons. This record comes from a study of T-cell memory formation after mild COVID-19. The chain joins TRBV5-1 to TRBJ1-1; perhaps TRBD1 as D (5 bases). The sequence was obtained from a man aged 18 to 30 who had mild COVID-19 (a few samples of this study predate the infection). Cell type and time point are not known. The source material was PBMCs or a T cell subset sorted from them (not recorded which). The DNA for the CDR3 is TGCGCCAGCAGCTTCGGGGGGTCGAGTATGAACACTGAAGCTTTCTTT. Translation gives CASSFGGSSMNTEAFF. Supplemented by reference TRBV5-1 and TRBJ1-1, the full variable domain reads KAGVTQTPRYLIKTRGQQVTLSCSPISGHRSVSWYQQTPGQGLQFLFEYFSETQRNKGNFPGRFSGRQFSNSRSEMNVSTLELGDSALYLCASSFGGSSMNTEAFFGQGTRLTVV.